This passage covers 9 T cell receptor beta chains from one sample sequenced in a study of cytomegalovirus exposure and HLA in healthy donors. With 60 Vbeta and 13 Jbeta primers, the PCR was carried out. Here immunoSEQ multiplex PCR was the method, and the copy in TCRdb shows in-frame clones only, minus some. The data contain around 150,000 clones, around 90% of them singletons. Sequenced sample: PBMCs. These TCRs come from a woman in her 30s in good health and CMV-seronegative.

The chain couples TRBV30 to TRBJ2-1; possible D gene TRBD2, 5 bases. Germline loops: CDR1 GTSNPN, CDR2 SVGIG (reference sequence). CDR3 size: 13 residues. V was cut by 0 bases and J by 10 bases, with 13 bases left in between. CDR3 protein: CAWSVNLAREQFF. Here the CDR3 DNA reads TGTGCCTGGAGTGTAAATCTAGCTAGGGAGCAGTTCTTC. The full variable domain, with the rest looked up from reference TRBV30 and TRBJ2-1, is SQTIHQWPATLVQPVGSPLSLECTVEGTSNPNLYWYRQAAGRGLQLLFYSVGIGQISSEVPQNLSASRPQDRQFILSSKKLLLSDSGFYLCAWSVNLAREQFFGPGTRLTVL.

This clone came up a few times. The chain employs TRBV19 and TRBJ1-2; D unresolved. Trimming cost V 5 bases and J 1 base, with 11 bases left between them. Germline V CDR1 and CDR2: LNHDA, SQIVND (reference sequence). The CDR3 contains 14 residues. As DNA, the CDR3 is TGTGCCAGTAGTTTGCTGTTAGTTAACTATGGCTACACCTTC. Its translation: CASSLLLVNYGYTF.

The chain combines TRBV18 with TRBJ1-5; 11 bases are a match to TRBD1. The CDR3 runs 14 residues. CDR1 is KGHSH, CDR2 LQKENI, per germline. J was trimmed by 5 bases and V by 6 bases; bases with no gene match: 3. In nucleotides, the CDR3 is TGTGCCAGCTCGCGGACAGGGGGCTATCAGCCCCAGCATTTT. Translating gives CASSRTGGYQPQHF.

The V call is TRBV12-5, the J call TRBJ1-2; possibly TRBD1 for D (5 bases). This CDR3 spans 13 amino acids. Trimming left V 6 bases short and J 4 bases short, with 12 bases between. Per the germline V gene, CDR1 is LGHNT and CDR2 is FRNRAP. DNA of the CDR3: TGTGCTAGTGGCTCCGACGGGGGCTATGGCTACACCTTC. Protein product: CASGSDGGYGYTF.

The V call is TRBV9, the J call TRBJ1-4; TRBD1 might be the D (5 bases). CDR3 length: 16 amino acids. Germline V CDR1 and CDR2: SGDLS, YYNGEE. Trimming stripped 3 bases from V and 8 bases from J, with 20 bases between. DNA for the CDR3: TGTGCCAGCAGCGCCGGCGGGGCAGTCACCGGGGAAAAACTGTTTTTT. It encodes CASSAGGAVTGEKLFF. The full variable domain, its missing parts supplied by reference TRBV9 and TRBJ1-4, is DSGVTQTPKHLITATGQRVTLRCSPRSGDLSVYWYQQSLDQGLQFLIQYYNGEERAKGNILERFSAQQFPDLHSELNLSSLELGDSALYFCASSAGGAVTGEKLFFGSGTQLSVL.

This clone was picked up a small number of times. CDR3 in amino acids: CASSSLRGMNTEAFF. DNA of the CDR3: TGTGCCAGCAGCAGCTTACGGGGTATGAACACTGAAGCTTTCTTT. The chain combines TRBV5-6 with TRBJ1-1; D is uncertain. This CDR3 comprises 15 residues. The V end lost 4 bases, the J end lost 0 bases, and 13 bases lay between the germline ends. Germline loops: CDR1 SGHDT, CDR2 YYEEEE.

CDR3 sequence: CASTPDRVNSPLHF. CDR3 nucleotides: TGTGCCAGCACCCCGGACAGGGTCAATTCACCCCTCCACTTT. The chain recombines TRBV27 with TRBJ1-6; 8 positions match TRBD1. The CDR3 sequence is 14 residues long. Per the germline V gene, CDR1 is MNHEY and CDR2 is SMNVEV (reference sequence). The V and J ends lost 7 bases and 7 bases, in that order; junction bases with no gene match: 6.

This chain links TRBV28 with TRBJ2-5; a possible D gene is TRBD1 (5 bases). There are 16 residues in the CDR3. The germline CDR1 and CDR2 sequences are MDHEN and SYDVKM. The V end lost 1 base, the J end lost 2 bases, and 14 bases lay between the germline ends. The CDR3 sequence: CASSLLAQVIQETQYF. CDR3 nucleotide sequence: TGTGCCAGCAGTTTATTGGCACAGGTAATTCAAGAGACCCAGTACTTC.

A few counts support this clone. The CDR3 sequence: CASSENQGAYNTEAFF. As DNA, the CDR3 is TGCGCCAGCAGTGAGAATCAGGGGGCCTATAACACTGAAGCTTTCTTT. The chain employs TRBV10-1 and TRBJ1-1, with 8 bases aligning to TRBD1. After removal of 2 bases from V and 2 bases from J, the junction contained 7 bases not matched to a gene. The CDR3 consists of 16 residues. Germline V gene data show CDR1 as WNHNN and CDR2 as SYGVQD (reference sequence).